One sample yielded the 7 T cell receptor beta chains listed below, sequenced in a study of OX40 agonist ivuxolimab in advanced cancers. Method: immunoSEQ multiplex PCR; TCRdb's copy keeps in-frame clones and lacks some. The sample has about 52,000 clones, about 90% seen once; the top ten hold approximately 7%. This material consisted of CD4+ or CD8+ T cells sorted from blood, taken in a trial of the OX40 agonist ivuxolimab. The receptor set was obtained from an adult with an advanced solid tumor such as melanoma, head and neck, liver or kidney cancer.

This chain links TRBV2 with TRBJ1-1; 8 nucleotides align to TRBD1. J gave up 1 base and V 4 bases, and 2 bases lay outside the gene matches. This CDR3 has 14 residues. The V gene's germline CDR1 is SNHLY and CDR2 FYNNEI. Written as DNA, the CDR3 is TGTGCCAGCAGTGGAGGACAGGGGAACACTGAAGCTTTCTTT. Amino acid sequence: CASSGGQGNTEAFF.

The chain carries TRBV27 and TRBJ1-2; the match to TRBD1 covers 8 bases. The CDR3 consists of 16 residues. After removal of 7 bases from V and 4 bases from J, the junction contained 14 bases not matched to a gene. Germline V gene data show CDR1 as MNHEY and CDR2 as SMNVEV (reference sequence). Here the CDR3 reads CASNSIRDRTFYGYTF. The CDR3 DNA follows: TGTGCCAGCAATAGTATCCGGGACAGGACCTTCTATGGCTACACCTTC.

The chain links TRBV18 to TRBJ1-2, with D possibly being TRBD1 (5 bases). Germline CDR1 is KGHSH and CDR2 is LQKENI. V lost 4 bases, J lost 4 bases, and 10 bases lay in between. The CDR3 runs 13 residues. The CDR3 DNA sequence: TGTGCCAGCTCACTAAGGGACTTCTATGGCTACACCTTC. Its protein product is CASSLRDFYGYTF.

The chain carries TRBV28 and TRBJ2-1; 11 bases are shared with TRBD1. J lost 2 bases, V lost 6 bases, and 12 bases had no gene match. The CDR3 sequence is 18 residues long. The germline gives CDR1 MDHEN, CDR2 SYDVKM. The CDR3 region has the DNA TGTGCCAGCAGCTCCGCCGGGACAGGGGGACTAACCTACAATGAGCAGTTCTTC. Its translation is CASSSAGTGGLTYNEQFF.

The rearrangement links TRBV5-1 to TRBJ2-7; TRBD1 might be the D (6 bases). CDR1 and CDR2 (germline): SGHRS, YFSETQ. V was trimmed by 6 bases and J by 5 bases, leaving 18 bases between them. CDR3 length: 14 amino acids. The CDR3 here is CASNLQGTGNEQYF. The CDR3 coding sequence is TGCGCCAGCAACCTACAGGGAACTGGCAACGAGCAGTACTTC.

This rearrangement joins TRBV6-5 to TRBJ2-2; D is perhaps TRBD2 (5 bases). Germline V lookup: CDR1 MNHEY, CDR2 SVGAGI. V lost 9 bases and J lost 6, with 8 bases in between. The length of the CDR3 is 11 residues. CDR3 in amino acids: CASGSAGELFF. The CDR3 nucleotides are TGTGCCAGTGGGAGTGCCGGGGAGCTGTTTTTT.

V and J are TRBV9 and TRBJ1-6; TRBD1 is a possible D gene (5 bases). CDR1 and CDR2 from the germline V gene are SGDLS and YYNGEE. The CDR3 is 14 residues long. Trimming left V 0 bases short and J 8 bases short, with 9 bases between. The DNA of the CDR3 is TGTGCCAGCAGCGTAGGGGGGTATGATTCACCCCTCCACTTT. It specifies CASSVGGYDSPLHF.